Below are 2 T cell receptor beta chains sequenced from a single sample in a study of cytomegalovirus exposure and HLA in healthy donors. This PCR relied on a set of 60 Vbeta primers and 13 Jbeta primers. TCRdb's copy holds only in-frame clones and misses some; the assay was immunoSEQ multiplex PCR. Here the sample spans around 190,000 clones, more than 70% being singletons. Sequencing input: PBMCs. All receptors come from a woman between 35 and 50 years old in good health and CMV-seronegative.

The chain has TRBV6-1 and TRBJ2-7; the D is unclear. CDR3 length: 14 residues. The V and J ends lost 3 bases and 1 base respectively, with 10 bases between them. The germline V gene encodes CDR1 MNHNS and CDR2 SASEGT. The DNA for the CDR3 is TGTGCCAGCAGTGACCCCTTGAGTTCCTACGAGCAGTACTTC. Amino acid sequence: CASSDPLSSYEQYF.

V and J are TRBV6-1 and TRBJ2-7, with a tentative D call TRBD2 (6 bases). The germline gives CDR1 MNHNS, CDR2 SASEGT. The V end was cut by 3 bases, the J end by 3 bases, with 12 bases between. The CDR3 consists of 14 residues. This chain's CDR3 is CASSDLSRDYEQYF. The CDR3 DNA follows: TGTGCCAGCAGTGATTTGTCGCGGGACTACGAGCAGTACTTC.